The clone carrying this T cell receptor (beta chain) has just one count. Trimming cost V 7 bases and J 8 bases, with 15 bases left between them. Germline V CDR1 and CDR2: LNHDA, SQIVND (reference sequence). The CDR3 extends over 13 amino acids. Sequenced by immunoSEQ multiplex PCR; TCRdb stores in-frame clones only, minus some. The data contain about 220,000 clones, more than 80% of them singletons. This sample stems from a study of blood T cell repertoires in COVID-19. The V call is TRBV19, the J call TRBJ2-1; D uncertain. The sequence came from a woman aged 18-29 years in a cohort exposed to, infected with or recovered from COVID-19 (not recorded which). Material: PBMCs or T cells enriched from blood (not recorded which). The CDR3 here is CASTSAFIDEQFF. The CDR3 DNA reads TGTGCCAGTACGAGCGCGTTTATCGATGAGCAGTTCTTC.